This TCR beta chain was identified in a study of vaccination effects on CD4 cells after COVID-19. The assay was immunoSEQ multiplex PCR, and TCRdb's table has in-frame clones only and misses some. The table lists more than 20,000 clones, approximately 80% of them singletons, with about 19% in the top ten. A remark on this clone: Its antigen remains unknown.

After expansion with viral peptide pools in the ViraFEST assay, antigen-specific CD4+ T cells were sequenced. Investigators separated out CD4+ T cells once 10 days of culture had passed. The person was diagnosed with PCR-confirmed SARS-CoV-2 infection between March and December 2020. From germline, CDR1 is SGHAT and CDR2 FQNNGV. J was trimmed by 3 bases and V by 7 bases; bases with no gene match: 7. The CDR3 runs 15 residues. The source of this sequence is a human donor who had a prior SARS-CoV-2 infection. The specimen was CD4+ T cells from PBMCs cultured with HCoV-NL63 spike peptides, collected before COVID-19 vaccination. The chain carries TRBV11-2 and TRBJ2-7; 12 nucleotides match TRBD2. CDR3 in DNA: TGTGCCAGCACCCTGCCGGGACTAGCGGGCTACGAGCAGTACTTC. This encodes CASTLPGLAGYEQYF.